This T cell receptor beta chain was recovered during a study of T cells in Graves' hyperthyroidism and ophthalmopathy. Diagnoses were established using clinical symptoms, serum thyroxine and TRAb, thyroid ultrasound and orbital computed tomography. TCR beta CDR3 regions were amplified from RNA transcripts. First-round RT-PCR of the TCR CDR3 relied on the HTBI primer set. TCRdb re-derived calls from the multiplex PCR reads in MiXCR, one entry per CDR3 protein. The repertoire consists of around 210,000 distinct CDR3 sequences, with about 15% occurring once and the leading ten covering 53%. On this clonotype itself: Its antigen is unknown.

The length of the CDR3 is 15 residues. V was shortened by 6 bases and J by 2 bases, with 17 bases between the two germline ends. Germline CDR1 reads SGHRS; CDR2 reads YFSETQ. Study findings and constraints: Separating ophthalmopathy from stable hyperthyroidism was achieved by a 13 V-J model.

The chain is built from TRBV5-1 and TRBJ1-2, with a weak D call TRBD1 (5 bases). Sequenced material: blood. The clonotype comes from a woman in her forties or fifties with Graves' hyperthyroidism. CDR3 sequence reads: CASTTSPDRNYGYTF. In DNA form, the CDR3 reads TGCGCCAGCACCACATCCCCAGACAGAAACTATGGCTACACCTTC.